This TCR beta chain came from a study of T cell repertoires in cytomegalovirus infection (dated by TCRdb to about 2019). About the full investigation: Donor HLA type was relevant to the analysis, as public TCR beta signatures indicated carriage of CMV infection together with the matching HLA type. Broader findings and caveats from the paper: In the ex vivo response, HLA-C-restricted CMV-specific TCR beta clonotypes were dominant, and in two of eight donors the single most frequent clonotype came from this HLA-C-restricted group. Cumulative frequency of public TCR beta family members discriminated carriers of CMV infection plus the relevant HLA type in this cohort and an independent roughly 350-donor cohort.

These reads were obtained on an Illumina HiSeq 1500. TCRdb passed the public sequencing reads through fastp at Q25 and MiXCR, retaining productive beta sequences. When rows share a CDR3 protein, they turn into one entry using the most common DNA and genes. For this sample the table gives some 280,000 distinct CDR3 sequences, of which roughly 15% were detected only once. Roughly 9.7% of the sample belongs to the ten largest clones. On this clonotype: No antigen is known for it. No base quality values were provided; no much bigger clone lies one nucleotide off.

CDR1 and CDR2 were assigned from the germline V gene (reference sequence) as DFQATT and SNEGSKA. Trimming costs V 1 base and J 6 bases, and their ends lie 10 bases apart. The CDR3 covers 13 residues, taking in both the cysteine and the phenylalanine. Solely the CDR3 DNA is kept, with 39 bases framed from the first base. The chain is encoded by TRBV20-1 joined to TRBJ2-1; a tentative D match to TRBD2 spans 6 bases. The receptor was isolated from a human donor in good health (CMV status not recorded). Some clones in this sample may be carry-over from other donors' samples. The sequenced sample consisted of PBMCs. The DNA reads TGCAGTGCTAGAGGACTAGGTCTCAATGAGCAGTTCTTC. This yields the protein CSARGLGLNEQFF.